This TCR delta chain was sequenced in a study of gamma-delta T cells after stem cell transplantation. Of note for this clone: The junction departs from the called germline gene at one end, perhaps through a read error. Other DNA sequences in this specimen translate into the identical CDR3.

TCRdb called clones from the RT-PCR reads again using CATT. This sample has 2,500 to 3,000 delta-chain clones, with around a quarter found just once. The CDR3 has 21 amino acids. Germline V lookup: CDR1 TSWWSYY, CDR2 QGS. The sequence was obtained from a human donor. It is not recorded whose cells these are; they may come from a transplant donor. The sample consisted of gamma-delta T cells. V usage is TRDV1 and J usage is TRDJ1, with 13 bases aligning to TRDD3. CDR3 nucleotide sequence: TGTGCTCTTGGGGAACGGTGGCTCTACTGGGGGATACGAGTCTACACCGATAAGCTCATCTTT. This codes for CALGERWLYWGIRVYTDKLIF.